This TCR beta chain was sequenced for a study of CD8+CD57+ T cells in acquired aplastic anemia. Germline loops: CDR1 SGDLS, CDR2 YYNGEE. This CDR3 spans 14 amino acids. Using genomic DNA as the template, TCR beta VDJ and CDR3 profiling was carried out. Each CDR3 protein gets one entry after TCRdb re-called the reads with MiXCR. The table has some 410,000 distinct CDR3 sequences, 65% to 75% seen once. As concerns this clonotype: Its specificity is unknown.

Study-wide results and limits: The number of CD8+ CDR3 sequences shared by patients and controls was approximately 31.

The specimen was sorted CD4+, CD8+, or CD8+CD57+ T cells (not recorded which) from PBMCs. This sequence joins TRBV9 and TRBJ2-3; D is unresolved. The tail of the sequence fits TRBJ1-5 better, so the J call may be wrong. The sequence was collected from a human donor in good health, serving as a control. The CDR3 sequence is CASSLWHENLVQHF. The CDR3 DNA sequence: TGTGCCAGCAGCTTGTGGCACGAAAACTTGGTTCAGCATTTT.